This T cell receptor beta chain was recovered during a study of T-cell reconstitution after alpha-beta-depleted transplantation in children. Study-wide points: Most T-cell counts and diversity one year after the transplant came from T cells that were newly produced. Several patients had high TCRbeta diversity at day 60; it came from surviving recipient T cells and thymic progenitors. Expanded graft clones numbering several hundred reportedly gave rise to alpha-beta T cells about two months after transplant.

This clonotype was picked up many times. Its antigen is currently unknown. During its preparation, the TCRbeta library received unique molecular identifiers. TCRdb called the PCR reads again in MiXCR, with one record for every CDR3 protein. The table lists roughly 49,000 distinct CDR3 sequences, about 9% of them singletons. Germline V gene data show CDR1 as SGHDT and CDR2 as YYEEEE. This CDR3 is 13 amino acids long. V was trimmed by 2 bases and J by 2 bases, leaving 7 bases between them. The sequences come from PBMCs, mostly from graft donor cells, collected 60 days after TCRalphabeta/CD19-depleted stem cell transplant. V is TRBV5-6 and J is TRBJ1-2; D perhaps matches TRBD1 (6 bases). This clonotype was sampled from a male patient aged 2 to 10 who had a stem cell transplant for chronic granulomatous disease, so the T cells may come from the graft donor. CDR3 region: CASSLGQNYGYTF. Here the CDR3 DNA reads TGTGCCAGCAGCTTAGGACAGAACTATGGCTACACCTTC. Supplemented by reference TRBV5-6 and TRBJ1-2, the full variable domain reads DAGVTQSPTHLIKTRGQQVTLRCSPKSGHDTVSWYQQALGQGPQFIFQYYEEEERQRGNFPDRFSGHQFPNYSSELNVNALLLGDSALYLCASSLGQNYGYTFGSGTRLTVV.